This T cell receptor beta chain was observed in a study of control samples from healthy donors and cancer patients. The germline V gene has CDR1 SGHRS and CDR2 YFSETQ. The CDR3 sequence is 15 residues long. V shed 0 bases and J shed 3 bases, with 12 bases lying between them. Clones were read by immunoSEQ multiplex PCR, and TCRdb kept only the in-frame ones, dropping some. This sample carries under 85,000 clones, more than 70% of them seen once, and the ten largest clones take approximately 5.5%. The receptor was derived from a man between 60 and 75 years old with colorectal cancer. This chain joins TRBV5-1 and TRBJ2-5; tentatively, D is TRBD1 (5 bases). Specimen: PBMCs. CDR3 coding DNA: TGCGCCAGCAGCTTGGTCCCAGGGTCAGAAGAGACCCAGTACTTC. Amino acid sequence: CASSLVPGSEETQYF.